This T cell receptor (beta chain) comes out of a study of human T cells and chemical hapten exposure. As for the study in general: After 6 days, upper back 0.01% DPC patch tests were scored. Small pooled library volume differences chiefly drove per-sample TCR yield variation.

MiXCR, applied by TCRdb to the RACE reads, yields one record per CDR3 protein. The table lists tens of thousands of distinct CDR3 sequences, around 10% of them singletons. Described time point: pre-sensitization, week 0. Treatment described: therapeutic diphenylcyclopropenone sensitization with weekly scalp DPC. Unfractionated whole blood served as the source for total RNA extraction. Study-level findings and limits: TCRs at a frequency above 1 in 1000 stayed unchanged with DPC sensitization.

A word on this clonotype: The antigen is undetermined.

Germline V gene sequence: CDR1 SGHNT, CDR2 YENEEA. The ends lost 1 base at V and 5 bases at J; junction bases unmatched: 13. CDR3 length: 17 residues. The V gene is TRBV11-3, the J gene TRBJ2-7, with 8 nucleotides matching TRBD1. The receptor was isolated from a woman between 40 and 55 years old with alopecia areata. Some clones in this sample may be carry-over from other donors' samples. Sequencing used whole blood, obtained in connection with sensitization to the hapten diphenylcyclopropenone (DPC). The DNA of the CDR3 is TGTGCCAGCAGCTTAGGGGTCTTCGGGACAGGTTTTCACGAGCAGTACTTC. The encoded protein is CASSLGVFGTGFHEQYF.